This T cell receptor (beta chain) was obtained from a study of blood T cell repertoires in COVID-19. Study-wide background: Material from acute and convalescent COVID-19 was sourced from the United States, Italy and Spain.

The CDR3 runs to 15 residues. Germline V CDR1 and CDR2: PRHDT, FYEKMQ (reference sequence). Trimming at V came to 7 bases and at J to 4 bases, leaving 6 bases not matched to a gene. In the original processing: Reference gene primer amplification gave estimated nucleated cell counts. TCRdb's table, derived via immunoSEQ multiplex PCR, lists solely in-frame clones and lacks some. The V and J calls and clone size come from that table; D and trimming were worked out from the DNA. The data contain more than 300,000 clones, more than 70% of them singletons. Seattle patients were enrolled while actively infected and followed longitudinally.

Sequencing was done on a sample of peripheral blood. V and J are TRBV13 and TRBJ2-1; 11 bases match TRBD2. The TCR sequence derives from a woman younger than 45 with COVID-19, enrolled during active disease. CDR3 protein: CASTLGLAVYNEQFF. The CDR3 coding sequence is TGTGCCAGCACCCTGGGACTAGCGGTTTACAATGAGCAGTTCTTC.